The 13 T cell receptor beta chains in this list originate from one sample, sequenced in a study of CD8+ T cells in alopecia areata. Isolated RNA was reverse transcribed into cDNA used as the sequencing template. Assay: immunoSEQ multiplex PCR; the TCRdb copy retains only in-frame clones and omits some. The table shows about 200,000 clones, with around three fifths occurring only once. The sequenced sample was CD8+ T cells sorted from blood. The receptor set was obtained from a human donor in good health.

J is TRBJ1-2 and V is TRBV5-1; D not certain. CDR1 is SGHRS and CDR2 is YFSETQ in the germline V gene. The V end lost 1 base, the J end lost 4 bases, and 8 bases lay between the germline ends. This CDR3 is built from 13 residues. The DNA for the CDR3 is TGCGCCAGCAGCTTGTCCAGAAGCTATGGCTACACCTTC. Translating it yields CASSLSRSYGYTF.

Concerning this clone itself: One end of the junction does not line up with germline, which may come from a read error. The gene calls are TRBV5-4 and TRBJ2-6; no definite D call. The CDR3 length is 16 residues. CDR1 and CDR2 from the germline V gene are SGHNT and YYREEE (reference sequence). Here the CDR3 DNA reads TGTGCCAGAAGCTTGACCGACAACTCTGGGGCCAACGTCCTGACTTTC. It encodes CARSLTDNSGANVLTF.

The rearrangement uses TRBV5-4 and TRBJ2-7, with D perhaps matching TRBD1 (6 bases). The germline V and J ends were trimmed by 6 bases and 1 base, with 11 bases remaining between them. The CDR3 is 13 amino acids. Germline CDR1 and CDR2: SGHNT and YYREEE (reference sequence). The CDR3 sequence is CASTPDSSYEQYF. In nucleotides, the CDR3 is TGTGCCAGCACCCCGGACAGTTCCTACGAGCAGTACTTC.

The V and J genes are TRBV15 and TRBJ2-3, with TRBD2 matching 9 bases. Losses at the gene ends were 0 bases for V and 4 bases for J; bases not matched to a gene: 5. The CDR3 is 16 amino acids. The germline CDR1 and CDR2 sequences are LNHNV and YYDKDF (reference sequence). The CDR3 DNA follows: TGTGCCACCAGCAGAGATAAGGCGGGGGGGCCAGATACGCAGTATTTT. This gives the protein CATSRDKAGGPDTQYF. The whole variable domain, filled in from reference TRBV15 and TRBJ2-3, reads DAMVIQNPRYQVTQFGKPVTLSCSQTLNHNVMYWYQQKSSQAPKLLFHYYDKDFNNEADTPDNFQSRRPNTSFCFLDIRSPGLGDTAMYLCATSRDKAGGPDTQYFGPGTRLTVL.

This chain links TRBV5-1 with TRBJ2-1, with D unresolved. Germline CDR1 reads SGHRS; CDR2 reads YFSETQ. V lost 0 bases to trimming and J lost 6 bases, with 7 bases between them. This CDR3 region has 13 residues. The CDR3 sequence is CASSLVLSNEQFF. CDR3 nucleotides: TGCGCCAGCAGCTTGGTACTTTCCAATGAGCAGTTCTTC.

The chain links TRBV27 to TRBJ2-2; D call uncertain. Trimming removed 4 bases from V and 5 bases from J, with 2 bases in between. The germline CDR1 and CDR2 sequences are MNHEY and SMNVEV (reference sequence). CDR3 length: 11 residues. The CDR3, as DNA: TGTGCCAGCAGTTATACCGGGGAGCTGTTTTTT. Its protein product is CASSYTGELFF.

In this sample, this clone turned up a few times. The rearrangement uses TRBV5-1 and TRBJ2-6, with D possibly matching TRBD1 (6 bases). This CDR3 is built from 14 residues. Germline V gene lookup returns CDR1 SGHRS and CDR2 YFSETQ. V gave up 3 bases and J gave up 4 bases, with 8 bases separating them. CDR3: CASSSGAGANVLTF. In DNA, the CDR3 is TGCGCCAGCAGCTCAGGGGCCGGGGCCAACGTCCTGACTTTC.

This clone was seen more than once but under ten times. An end of the junction does not agree with germline; a read error may underlie this. Here the CDR3 reads CAWSVGSGRNF. Here the CDR3 DNA reads TGTGCCTGGAGTGTTGGGTCAGGGAGGAACTTC. The genes are TRBV30 and TRBJ2-7, with D perhaps matching TRBD2 (6 bases). The CDR3 spans 11 residues. Germline V gene sequence: CDR1 GTSNPN, CDR2 SVGIG (reference sequence).

This clone was seen a handful of times. The chain employs TRBV30 and TRBJ2-1; D might be TRBD1 or TRBD2, each matching 5 bases. The V end lost 1 base, the J end lost 4 bases, and 17 bases lay between the germline ends. The CDR3 has 16 amino acids. Germline V gene sequence: CDR1 GTSNPN, CDR2 SVGIG (reference sequence). CDR3 amino acids: CAWSAGTSFNYNEQFF. CDR3 sequence (DNA): TGTGCCTGGAGTGCTGGGACCAGCTTTAATTACAATGAGCAGTTCTTC.

This clone has a single count. The chain has TRBV11-2 and TRBJ2-7, with D tentatively TRBD2 (6 bases). This CDR3 is built from 13 residues. V lost 0 bases, J lost 9 bases, and 12 bases lay in between. From germline, CDR1 is SGHAT and CDR2 FQNNGV. The CDR3 sequence is CASSLEPPGRQYF. The CDR3 coding sequence is TGTGCCAGCAGCTTAGAACCTCCCGGGAGGCAGTACTTC.

This clone was seen a few times. The same CDR3 can be traced to other DNA sequences in this sample. The rearrangement joins TRBV7-9 to TRBJ2-7, with D hard to call. Germline CDR1 and CDR2: SEHNR and FQNEAQ (reference sequence). Trimming pared 2 bases from V and 4 bases from J, leaving 3 bases between. The CDR3 loop spans 11 amino acids. Here the CDR3 DNA reads TGTGCCAGCAGCTTATCATACGAGCAGTACTTC. Encoded protein: CASSLSYEQYF.

The rearrangement links TRBV25-1 to TRBJ2-7; D gene ambiguous. CDR1 is MGHDK, CDR2 SYGVNS, per germline. The CDR3 spans 11 residues. Trimming took off 3 bases at V and 13 bases at J, with 13 bases between the two ends. CDR3 sequence: CASSDAVVLYF. The CDR3 nucleotides are TGTGCCAGCAGTGATGCCGTCGTCCTCTACTTC.

The gene calls are TRBV27 and TRBJ1-5, with D possibly being TRBD1 (5 bases). V was trimmed by 0 bases and J by 7 bases, leaving 10 bases between them. CDR3 length: 14 residues. CDR1 and CDR2 (germline): MNHEY, SMNVEV (reference sequence). The CDR3 DNA reads TGTGCCAGCAGTTTATCGATCCAGGGCCAGCCCCAGCATTTT. This sequence encodes CASSLSIQGQPQHF.